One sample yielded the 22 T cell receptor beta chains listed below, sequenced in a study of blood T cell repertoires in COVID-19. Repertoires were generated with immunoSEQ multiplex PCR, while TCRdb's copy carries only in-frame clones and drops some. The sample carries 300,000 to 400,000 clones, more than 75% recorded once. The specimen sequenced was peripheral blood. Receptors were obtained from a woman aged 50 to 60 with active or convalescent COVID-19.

CDR3 nucleotide sequence: TGTGCCAGCAGCTTACCGAGTACGGAGACCCAGTACTTC. Protein: CASSLPSTETQYF. The gene calls are TRBV11-2 and TRBJ2-5; no clear D. The CDR3 is 13 amino acids. The V and J ends lost 2 bases and 5 bases respectively, with 9 bases between them. Per germline, CDR1 SGHAT and CDR2 FQNNGV.

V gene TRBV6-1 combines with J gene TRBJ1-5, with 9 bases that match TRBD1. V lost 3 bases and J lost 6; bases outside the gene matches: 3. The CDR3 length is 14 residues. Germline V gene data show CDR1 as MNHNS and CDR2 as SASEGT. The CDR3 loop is CASSDRQGGQPQHF. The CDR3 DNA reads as TGTGCCAGCAGTGATAGACAGGGGGGTCAGCCCCAGCATTTT.

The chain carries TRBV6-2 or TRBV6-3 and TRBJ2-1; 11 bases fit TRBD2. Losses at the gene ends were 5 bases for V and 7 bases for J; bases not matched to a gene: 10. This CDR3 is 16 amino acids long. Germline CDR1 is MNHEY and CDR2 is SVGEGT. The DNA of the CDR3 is TGTGCCAGCAGTATGGTCTGGTCTAGCGGGAGGAATGAGCAGTTCTTC. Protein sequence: CASSMVWSSGRNEQFF.

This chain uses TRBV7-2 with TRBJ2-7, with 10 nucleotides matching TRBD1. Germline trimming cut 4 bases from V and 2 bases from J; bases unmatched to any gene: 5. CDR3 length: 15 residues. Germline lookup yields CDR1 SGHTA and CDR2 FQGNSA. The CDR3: CASSSAGTGAYEQYF. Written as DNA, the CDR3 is TGTGCCAGCAGCTCCGCCGGGACAGGGGCCTACGAGCAGTACTTC.

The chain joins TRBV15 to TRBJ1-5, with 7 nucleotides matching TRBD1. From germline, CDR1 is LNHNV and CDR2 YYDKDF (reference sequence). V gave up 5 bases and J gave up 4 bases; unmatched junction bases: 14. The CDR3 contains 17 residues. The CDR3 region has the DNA TGTGCCACCAGCTCCCCCCAGGCACAGGGGTATAATCAGCCCCAGCATTTT. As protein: CATSSPQAQGYNQPQHF. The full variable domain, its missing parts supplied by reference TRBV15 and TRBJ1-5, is DAMVIQNPRYQVTQFGKPVTLSCSQTLNHNVMYWYQQKSSQAPKLLFHYYDKDFNNEADTPDNFQSRRPNTSFCFLDIRSPGLGDTAMYLCATSSPQAQGYNQPQHFGDGTRLSIL.

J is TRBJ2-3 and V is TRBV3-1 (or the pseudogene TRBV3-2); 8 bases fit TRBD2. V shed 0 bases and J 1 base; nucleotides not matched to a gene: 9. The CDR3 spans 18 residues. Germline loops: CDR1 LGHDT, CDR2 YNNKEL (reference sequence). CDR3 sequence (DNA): TGTGCCAGCAGCCAAGATTATAGTAGCGGGAAAGGCACAGATACGCAGTATTTT. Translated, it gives CASSQDYSSGKGTDTQYF.

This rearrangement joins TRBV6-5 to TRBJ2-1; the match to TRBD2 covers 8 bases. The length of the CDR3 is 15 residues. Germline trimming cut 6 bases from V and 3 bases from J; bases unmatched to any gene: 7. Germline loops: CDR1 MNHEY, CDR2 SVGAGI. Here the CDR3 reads CASSYSGTIYNEQFF. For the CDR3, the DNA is TGTGCCAGCAGCTATAGCGGGACAATCTACAATGAGCAGTTCTTC.

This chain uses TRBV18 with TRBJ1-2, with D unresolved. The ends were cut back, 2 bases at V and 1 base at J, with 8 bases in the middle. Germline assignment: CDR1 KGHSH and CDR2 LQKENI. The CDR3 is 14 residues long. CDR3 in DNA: TGTGCCAGCTCACCAGGGAGAGATAACTATGGCTACACCTTC. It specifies CASSPGRDNYGYTF.

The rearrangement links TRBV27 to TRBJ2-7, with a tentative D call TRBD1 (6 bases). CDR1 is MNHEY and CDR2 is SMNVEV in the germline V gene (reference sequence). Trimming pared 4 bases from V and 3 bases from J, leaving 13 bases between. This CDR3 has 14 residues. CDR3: CASSSPDRVYEQYF. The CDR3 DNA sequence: TGTGCCAGCAGTTCTCCGGACAGAGTCTACGAGCAGTACTTC.

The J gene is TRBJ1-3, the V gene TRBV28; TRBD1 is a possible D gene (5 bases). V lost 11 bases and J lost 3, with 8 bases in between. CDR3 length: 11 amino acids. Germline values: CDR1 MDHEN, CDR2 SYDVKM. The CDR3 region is CASGYGNTIYF. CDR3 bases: TGTGCCTCAGGGTATGGAAACACCATATATTTT.

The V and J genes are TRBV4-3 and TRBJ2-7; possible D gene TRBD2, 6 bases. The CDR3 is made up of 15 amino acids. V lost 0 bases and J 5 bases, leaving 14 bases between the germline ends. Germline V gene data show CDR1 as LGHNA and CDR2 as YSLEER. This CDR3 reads CASSQDLSWGDEQYF. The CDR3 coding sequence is TGCGCCAGCAGCCAAGATCTGAGTTGGGGGGACGAGCAGTACTTC.

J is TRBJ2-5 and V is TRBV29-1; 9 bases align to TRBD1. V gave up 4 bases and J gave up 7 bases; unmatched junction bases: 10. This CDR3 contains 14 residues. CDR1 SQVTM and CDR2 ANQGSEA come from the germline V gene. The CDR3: CSVVEQGAGWTQYF. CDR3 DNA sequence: TGCAGCGTTGTCGAACAGGGGGCCGGTTGGACCCAGTACTTC.

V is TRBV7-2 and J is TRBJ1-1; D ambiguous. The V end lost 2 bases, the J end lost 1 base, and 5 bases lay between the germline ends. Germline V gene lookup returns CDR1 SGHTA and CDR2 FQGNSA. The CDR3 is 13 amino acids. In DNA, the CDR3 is TGTGCCAGCAGCTTATGGGCGAACACTGAAGCTTTCTTT. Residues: CASSLWANTEAFF.

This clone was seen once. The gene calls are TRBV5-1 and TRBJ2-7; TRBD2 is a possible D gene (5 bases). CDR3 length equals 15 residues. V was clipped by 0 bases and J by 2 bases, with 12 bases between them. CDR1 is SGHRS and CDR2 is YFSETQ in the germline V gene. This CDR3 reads CASSLEAGLAYEQYF. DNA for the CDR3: TGCGCCAGCAGCTTGGAGGCGGGTCTCGCCTACGAGCAGTACTTC.

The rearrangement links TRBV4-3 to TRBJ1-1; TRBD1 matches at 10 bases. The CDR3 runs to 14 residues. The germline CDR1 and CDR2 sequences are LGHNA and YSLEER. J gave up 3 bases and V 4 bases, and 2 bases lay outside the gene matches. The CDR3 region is CASSLGTGDTEAFF. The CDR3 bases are TGCGCCAGCAGCCTGGGGACAGGGGACACTGAAGCTTTCTTT.

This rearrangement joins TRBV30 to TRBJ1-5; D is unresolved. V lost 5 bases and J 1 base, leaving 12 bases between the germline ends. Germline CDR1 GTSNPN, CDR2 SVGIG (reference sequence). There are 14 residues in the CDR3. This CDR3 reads CAWGRELSNQPQHF. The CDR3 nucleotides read TGTGCCTGGGGGCGGGAATTGAGCAATCAGCCCCAGCATTTT.

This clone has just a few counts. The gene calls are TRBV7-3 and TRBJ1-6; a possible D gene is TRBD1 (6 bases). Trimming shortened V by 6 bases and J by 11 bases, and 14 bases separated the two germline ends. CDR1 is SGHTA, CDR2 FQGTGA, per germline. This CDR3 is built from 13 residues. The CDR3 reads CASSPTGGTPLHF. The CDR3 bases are TGTGCCAGCAGTCCGACAGGAGGCACACCCCTCCACTTT.

The CDR3 reads CACAGVHGYTF. For the CDR3, the DNA is TGTGCCTGCGCAGGGGTTCATGGCTACACCTTC. This chain uses TRBV30 with TRBJ1-2; a weak D match, TRBD1 (6 bases). In germline, CDR1 is GTSNPN, CDR2 SVGIG (reference sequence). V was clipped by 6 bases and J by 6 bases, with 11 bases between them. This CDR3 contains 11 residues.

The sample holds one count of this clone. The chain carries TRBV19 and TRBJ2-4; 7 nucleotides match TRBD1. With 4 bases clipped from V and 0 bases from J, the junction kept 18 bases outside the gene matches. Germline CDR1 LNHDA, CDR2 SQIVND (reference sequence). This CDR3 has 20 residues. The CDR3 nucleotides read TGTGCCAGTAGTACCGGTATATATTCTACAGGGGTCCTAGCCAAAAACATTCAGTACTTC. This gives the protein CASSTGIYSTGVLAKNIQYF.

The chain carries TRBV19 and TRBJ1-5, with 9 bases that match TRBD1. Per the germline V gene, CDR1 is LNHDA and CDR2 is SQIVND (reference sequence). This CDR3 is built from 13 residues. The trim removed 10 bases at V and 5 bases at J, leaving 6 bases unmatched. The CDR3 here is CATARDRDQPQHF. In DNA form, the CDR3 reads TGTGCCACTGCGCGGGACAGGGATCAGCCCCAGCATTTT.

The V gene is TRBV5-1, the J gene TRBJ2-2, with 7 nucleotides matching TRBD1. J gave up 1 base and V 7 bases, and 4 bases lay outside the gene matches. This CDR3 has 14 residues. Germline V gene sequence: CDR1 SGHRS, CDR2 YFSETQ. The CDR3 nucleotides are TGCGCCAGCGGTGACAGGGTGAACACCGGGGAGCTGTTTTTT. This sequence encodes CASGDRVNTGELFF.

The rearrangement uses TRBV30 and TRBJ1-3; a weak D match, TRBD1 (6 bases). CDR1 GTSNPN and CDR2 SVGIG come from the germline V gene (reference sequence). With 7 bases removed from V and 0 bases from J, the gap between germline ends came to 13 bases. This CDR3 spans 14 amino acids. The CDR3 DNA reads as TGTGCCTCGGACAGAAAATCCTCTGGAAACACCATATATTTT. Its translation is CASDRKSSGNTIYF.